The 27 T cell receptor beta chains given below trace back to one sample, sequenced in a study of blood T cells in healthy people across ages. The use of a sample-barcoded 5' primer and a J-beta primer mix characterized a second PCR of 7 to 11 cycles. TCRdb independently ran MiXCR on the 5' RACE reads; one entry per CDR3 protein. The data contain roughly 650,000 distinct CDR3 sequences, about 30% of them singletons. The source material was blood. These receptors originate from a woman of 80 years or more in good health.

The V and J genes are TRBV6-5 and TRBJ2-3, with TRBD1 matching 9 bases. The CDR3 totals 15 residues. From germline, CDR1 is MNHEY and CDR2 SVGAGI. V shed 5 bases and J 4 bases; nucleotides not matched to a gene: 7. The CDR3 is CASSNRGPPSDTQYF. The CDR3, as DNA: TGTGCCAGCAGTAACAGGGGGCCCCCGTCAGATACGCAGTATTTT.

As for this clonotype: A junction boundary mismatches the germline segment, possibly from a read error. V is TRBV25-1 and J is TRBJ2-3; 8 bases align to TRBD1. Germline assignment: CDR1 MGHDK and CDR2 SYGVNS. CDR3 length equals 14 residues. CDR3 sequence reads: CASRGDRTTDTQYF. The CDR3, as DNA: TGTGCTAGCAGGGGGGACAGGACCACAGATACGCAGTATTTT.

The chain recombines TRBV7-9 with TRBJ2-7; D uncertain. V lost 1 base to trimming and J lost 2 bases, with 12 bases between them. The CDR3 sequence is 15 residues long. Per the germline V gene, CDR1 is SEHNR and CDR2 is FQNEAQ (reference sequence). CDR3 loop: CASSLGGRRTYEQYF. DNA of the CDR3: TGTGCCAGCAGCTTAGGAGGCAGGCGGACCTACGAGCAGTACTTC.

V usage is TRBV7-2 and J usage is TRBJ2-7; TRBD2 aligns across 7 bases. J was trimmed by 3 bases and V by 5 bases; bases with no gene match: 7. Germline CDR1 SGHTA, CDR2 FQGNSA. The CDR3 runs to 14 residues. The CDR3: CASSPRDYNYEQYF. CDR3 DNA: TGTGCCAGCAGCCCCCGGGACTACAACTACGAGCAGTACTTC.

This clonotype was picked up many times. V is TRBV12-3 or TRBV12-4 and J is TRBJ2-1; 7 bases agree with TRBD1. The CDR3 totals 17 residues. The V and J ends lost 1 base and 6 bases, in that order; junction bases with no gene match: 12. As DNA, the CDR3 is TGTGCCAGCAGTTTAGAGGGCTTTGAGACAGGGCTCAATGAGCAGTTCTTC. It is translated as CASSLEGFETGLNEQFF.

This clonotype came up many times. The rearrangement links TRBV25-1 to TRBJ2-1; D is possibly TRBD1 (5 bases). The germline V gene has CDR1 MGHDK and CDR2 SYGVNS. With 3 bases removed from V and 9 bases from J, the gap between germline ends came to 6 bases. CDR3 length: 11 residues. Here the CDR3 DNA reads TGTGCCAGCAGTGACAGGGTTGAGCAGTTCTTC. Translating gives CASSDRVEQFF.

About this clonotype itself: A much bigger clone sits one base away, suggesting this may be a read error. The rearrangement uses TRBV6-5 and TRBJ2-7; 9 nucleotides align to TRBD1. Germline V lookup: CDR1 MNHEY, CDR2 SVGAGI. The CDR3 covers 15 residues. J gave up 3 bases and V 4 bases, and 7 bases lay outside the gene matches. CDR3 loop: CASSCYRGPDYEQYF. DNA for the CDR3: TGTGCCAGCAGTTGTTACAGGGGGCCCGACTACGAGCAGTACTTC.

The chain uses TRBV3-1 and TRBJ2-7; D is uncertain. Between the trimmed V and J ends, which lost 0 bases and 7 bases, there was a span of 16 bases. The CDR3 consists of 15 residues. Germline CDR1 LGHDT, CDR2 YNNKEL (reference sequence). The CDR3 DNA reads TGTGCCAGCAGCCAAGATTTGACACCTTACAATGAGCAGTACTTC. Its protein product is CASSQDLTPYNEQYF.

This clonotype was detected ten times or more. The chain combines TRBV3-1 with TRBJ1-2; no clear D. Looked up from germline, CDR1 is LGHDT and CDR2 is YNNKEL (reference sequence). Trimming took off 8 bases at V and 2 bases at J, with 6 bases between the two ends. The CDR3 is made up of 11 amino acids. Here the CDR3 reads CASGGNYGYTF. In nucleotides, the CDR3 is TGTGCCAGCGGAGGAAACTATGGCTACACCTTC.

The sample holds many counts of this clonotype. The chain carries TRBV7-2 and TRBJ2-6, with a tentative D call TRBD1 (6 bases). The CDR3 sequence is 15 residues long. Looked up from germline, CDR1 is SGHTA and CDR2 is FQGNSA. The V end lost 0 bases, the J end lost 7 bases, and 10 bases lay between the germline ends. The CDR3 loop is CASSLATGRANVLTF. CDR3 nucleotides: TGTGCCAGCAGCTTAGCGACAGGCAGAGCCAACGTCCTGACTTTC. The whole variable domain, filled in from reference TRBV7-2 and TRBJ2-6, reads GAGVSQSPSNKVTEKGKDVELRCDPISGHTALYWYRQSLGQGLEFLIYFQGNSAPDKSGLPSDRFSAERTGGSVSTLTIQRTQQEDSAVYLCASSLATGRANVLTFGAGSRLTVL.

In this sample, this clonotype turned up many times. This rearrangement joins TRBV2 to TRBJ1-4; 11 positions match TRBD1. The CDR3 loop spans 13 amino acids. CDR1 SNHLY and CDR2 FYNNEI come from the germline V gene. V lost 5 bases and J lost 8; bases outside the gene matches: 1. The CDR3 region is CASSRDRGEKLFF. In DNA form, the CDR3 reads TGTGCCAGCAGTCGGGACAGGGGGGAAAAACTGTTTTTT.

The chain uses TRBV4-2 and TRBJ1-5; D not resolved. Trimming left V 0 bases short and J 2 bases short, with 8 bases between. From germline, CDR1 is LGHNA and CDR2 YNFKEQ. The CDR3 contains 15 residues. The CDR3 loop is CASSQEPAGNQPQHF. CDR3 nucleotide sequence: TGTGCCAGCAGCCAAGAACCTGCTGGCAATCAGCCCCAGCATTTT.

This clonotype has ten or more counts. The J gene is TRBJ2-1, the V gene TRBV6-2 or TRBV6-3; D is possibly TRBD1 (5 bases). Trimming removed 4 bases from V and 7 bases from J, with 11 bases in between. The CDR3 runs to 13 residues. From germline, CDR1 is MNHEY and CDR2 SVGEGT. The CDR3 region is CASSSNRGNEQFF. The DNA for the CDR3 is TGTGCCAGCAGTTCGAATAGGGGTAATGAGCAGTTCTTC.

This clonotype was seen many times. The chain uses TRBV18 and TRBJ1-5, with TRBD1 as a possible D gene (6 bases). The germline CDR1 and CDR2 sequences are KGHSH and LQKENI. The CDR3 spans 15 residues. Trimming stripped 3 bases from V and 6 bases from J, with 15 bases between. The CDR3 sequence is CASSPTRGVGQPQHF. DNA for the CDR3: TGTGCCAGCTCACCCACTAGGGGGGTCGGTCAGCCCCAGCATTTT.

This clonotype was recorded many times. The V gene is TRBV28, the J gene TRBJ2-7; 10 bases align to TRBD2. Losses at the gene ends were 3 bases for V and 7 bases for J; bases not matched to a gene: 9. The germline CDR1 and CDR2 sequences are MDHEN and SYDVKM. This CDR3 contains 15 residues. CDR3 sequence (DNA): TGTGCCAGCAGTTTTACCGGGACTAGCGAAAATGAGCAGTACTTC. Encoded protein: CASSFTGTSENEQYF. The full variable domain, in which reference TRBV28 and TRBJ2-7 provide the parts outside the CDR3, is DVKVTQSSRYLVKRTGEKVFLECVQDMDHENMFWYRQDPGLGLRLIYFSYDVKMKEKGDIPEGYSVSREKKERFSLILESASTNQTSMYLCASSFTGTSENEQYFGPGTRLTVT.

About this clonotype: A much more abundant neighbour one base away suggests this may be a read error. The chain combines TRBV29-1 with TRBJ1-4, with D perhaps matching TRBD1 (6 bases). The germline CDR1 and CDR2 sequences are SQVTM and ANQGSEA. The CDR3 length is 12 residues. This CDR3 is CSASDRNLKPFF. CDR3 bases: TGCAGCGCTTCGGACAGAAATTTAAAACCGTTTTTT.

This chain links TRBV3-1 with TRBJ1-1, with unresolved D. CDR3 size: 12 residues. The germline V gene encodes CDR1 LGHDT and CDR2 YNNKEL (reference sequence). V gave up 4 bases and J gave up 6 bases, with 9 bases separating them. Written as DNA, the CDR3 is TGTGCCAGCAGCCTTCCGAGGGCTGAAGCTTTCTTT. Protein sequence: CASSLPRAEAFF. Together with reference TRBV3-1 and TRBJ1-1, the CDR3 gives the full variable domain: DTAVSQTPKYLVTQMGNDKSIKCEQNLGHDTMYWYKQDSKKFLKIMFSYNNKELIINETVPNRFSPKSPDKAHLNLHINSLELGDSAVYFCASSLPRAEAFFGQGTRLTVV.

This clonotype was counted many times. V gene TRBV7-9 combines with J gene TRBJ2-3; D not certain. This CDR3 has 15 amino acids. The germline CDR1 and CDR2 sequences are SEHNR and FQNEAQ (reference sequence). The V gene lost 1 base and the J gene lost 2 bases, with 10 bases spanning the gap. CDR3: CASSLGLPVTDTQYF. The DNA of the CDR3 is TGTGCCAGCAGCTTAGGGCTACCGGTCACAGATACGCAGTATTTT.

This clonotype was counted ten times or more. The chain links TRBV5-1 to TRBJ2-1, with TRBD2 as a possible D gene (5 bases). This CDR3 is 15 amino acids long. The germline CDR1 and CDR2 sequences are SGHRS and YFSETQ. Trimming took 5 bases from V and 2 from J, leaving 14 bases between them. This CDR3 is CASRSGNEPYNEQFF. In DNA form, the CDR3 reads TGCGCCAGCAGATCGGGGAATGAACCCTACAATGAGCAGTTCTTC.

This clonotype appeared a single time. The rearrangement links TRBV4-2 to TRBJ2-1, with 9 bases lining up with TRBD2. The CDR3 sequence is 16 residues long. Per germline, CDR1 LGHNA and CDR2 YNFKEQ. J gave up 6 bases and V 0 bases, and 6 bases lay outside the gene matches. The CDR3 is CASSQEEGLAFNEQFF. The CDR3 nucleotides are TGTGCCAGCAGCCAAGAAGAGGGACTAGCCTTCAATGAGCAGTTCTTC.

This clonotype was picked up many times. The V and J genes are TRBV4-1 and TRBJ1-1; D remains ambiguous. V was trimmed by 4 bases and J by 1 base, leaving 16 bases between them. The germline gives CDR1 MGHRA, CDR2 YSYEKL. The CDR3 runs to 16 residues. CDR3 nucleotide sequence: TGCGCCAGCAGCCCATTATCGACAAGGGCGAACACTGAAGCTTTCTTT. It is translated as CASSPLSTRANTEAFF.

This clonotype has at least ten counts. The rearrangement uses TRBV4-2 and TRBJ1-1; no reliable D call. Germline CDR1 is LGHNA and CDR2 is YNFKEQ. CDR3 length equals 13 residues. V lost 6 bases to trimming and J lost 5 bases, with 13 bases between them. The CDR3 DNA sequence: TGTGCCAGCAGGTTTAAAGTAGATACTGAAGCTTTCTTT. Translation: CASRFKVDTEAFF.

This clonotype was picked up many times. The chain carries TRBV5-1 and TRBJ2-5; either TRBD1 or TRBD2 may supply D (6 bases each). The CDR3 is 13 residues long. Per the germline V gene, CDR1 is SGHRS and CDR2 is YFSETQ. V lost 9 bases, J lost 4 bases, and 16 bases lay in between. CDR3 DNA: TGCGCCACCAGGCCCGGGGGCGGAGAGACCCAGTACTTC. Translated: CATRPGGGETQYF.

This clonotype turned up a few times. V is TRBV7-2 and J is TRBJ1-2; tentatively, D is TRBD1 (5 bases). Germline assignment: CDR1 SGHTA and CDR2 FQGNSA. Deletions cut 1 base from V and 4 bases from J, with 16 bases between. The CDR3 is 16 amino acids. The CDR3 here is CASSLESQGRTYGYTF. The CDR3 DNA follows: TGTGCCAGCAGCTTAGAATCCCAGGGTCGCACCTATGGCTACACCTTC.

This clonotype was seen ten or more times. The chain joins TRBV20-1 to TRBJ2-6; tentative D call: TRBD1 (6 bases). Trimming removed 6 bases from V and 0 bases from J, with 15 bases in between. CDR1 and CDR2 (germline): DFQATT, SNEGSKA (reference sequence). CDR3 size: 16 residues. The CDR3 DNA sequence: TGCAGTGCCCCGAGTGGACAGTACTCTGGGGCCAACGTCCTGACTTTC. This encodes CSAPSGQYSGANVLTF.

A note on this clonotype: One end of the junction is discordant with germline, which a read error may explain. V is TRBV5-1 and J is TRBJ2-6, with 12 bases matching TRBD1. Germline values: CDR1 SGHRS, CDR2 YFSETQ. The CDR3 spans 19 residues. CDR3 coding DNA: TGCGCCAGCAGCTCGGGACAGGGGGCACTCCCTGCTGGGGCCAACGTCCTGAACTTC. It encodes CASSSGQGALPAGANVLNF.

The CDR3 sequence: CSARDRFEAGQYF. DNA for the CDR3: TGCAGTGCTAGAGATCGATTTGAGGCCGGGCAGTACTTC. V is TRBV20-1 and J is TRBJ2-4, with no clear D. The CDR3 runs 13 residues. V shed 0 bases and J shed 13 bases, with 16 bases lying between them. The V gene's germline CDR1 is DFQATT and CDR2 SNEGSKA (reference sequence).